This TCR beta chain was captured by sequencing in a study of blood T cell repertoires in COVID-19. At the level of the study: The United States, Italy and Spain provided the acute and convalescent COVID-19 samples. T cells, B-cell-depleted T cells, or PBMCs provided the cDNA or gDNA that served as material.

The authors' processing: Estimation of nucleated cell counts relied on the amplification of reference gene primers. This table comes from immunoSEQ multiplex PCR, and its TCRdb copy is limited to in-frame clones, with some not included. That table is the source of V, J and clone size, and D and trimming were worked out from the DNA. The sample shows tens of thousands of clones, approximately 91% of them seen only once. The germline V and J ends were trimmed by 5 bases and 9 bases, with 16 bases remaining between them. The CDR3 runs to 13 residues. The V gene's germline CDR1 is SEHNR and CDR2 FQNEAQ (reference sequence).

This chain joins TRBV7-9 and TRBJ1-1; D unclear. The TCR was taken from a woman over 75 with acute or convalescent COVID-19. Sample: peripheral blood. The DNA of the CDR3 is TGTGCCAGCAGCCTTGGGGAGAGTCGGCAAGCTTTCTTT. It translates to CASSLGESRQAFF.